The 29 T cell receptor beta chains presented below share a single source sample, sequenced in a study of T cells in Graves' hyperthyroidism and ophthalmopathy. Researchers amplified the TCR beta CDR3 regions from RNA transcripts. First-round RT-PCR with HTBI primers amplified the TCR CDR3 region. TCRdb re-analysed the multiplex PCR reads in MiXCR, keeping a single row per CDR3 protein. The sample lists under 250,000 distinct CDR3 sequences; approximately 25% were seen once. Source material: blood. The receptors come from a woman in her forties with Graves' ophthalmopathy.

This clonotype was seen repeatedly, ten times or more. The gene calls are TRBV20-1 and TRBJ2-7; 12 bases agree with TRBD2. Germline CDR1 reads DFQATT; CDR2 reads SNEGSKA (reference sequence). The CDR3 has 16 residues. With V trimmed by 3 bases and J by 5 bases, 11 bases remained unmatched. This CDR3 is CSASWLAGGPYDEQYF. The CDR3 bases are TGCAGTGCTAGTTGGCTAGCGGGAGGGCCGTACGACGAGCAGTACTTC.

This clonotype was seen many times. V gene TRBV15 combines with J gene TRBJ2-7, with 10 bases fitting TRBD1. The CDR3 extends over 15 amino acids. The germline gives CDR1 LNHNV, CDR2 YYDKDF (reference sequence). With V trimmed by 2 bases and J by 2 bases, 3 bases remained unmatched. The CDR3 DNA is TGTGCCACCAGCAGATCGGGGACAGGGGCCTACGAGCAGTACTTC. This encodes CATSRSGTGAYEQYF.

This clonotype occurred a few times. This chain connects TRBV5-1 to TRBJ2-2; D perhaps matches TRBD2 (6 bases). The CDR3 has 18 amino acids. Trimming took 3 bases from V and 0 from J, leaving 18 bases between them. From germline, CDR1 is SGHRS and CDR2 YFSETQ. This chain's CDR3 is CASSYTPRGAANTGELFF. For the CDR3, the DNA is TGCGCCAGCAGCTACACCCCGCGGGGAGCGGCGAACACCGGGGAGCTGTTTTTT.

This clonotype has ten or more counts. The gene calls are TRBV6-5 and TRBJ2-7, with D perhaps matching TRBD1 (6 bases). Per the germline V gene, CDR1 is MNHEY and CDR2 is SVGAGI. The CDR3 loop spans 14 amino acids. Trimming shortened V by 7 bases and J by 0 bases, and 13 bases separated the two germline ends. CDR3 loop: CASIKQGRSYEQYF. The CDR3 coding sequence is TGTGCCAGCATTAAACAGGGCCGCTCCTACGAGCAGTACTTC.

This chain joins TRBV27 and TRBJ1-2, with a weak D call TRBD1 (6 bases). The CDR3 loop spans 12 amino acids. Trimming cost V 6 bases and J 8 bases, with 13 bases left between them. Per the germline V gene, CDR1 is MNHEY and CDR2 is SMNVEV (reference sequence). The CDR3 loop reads CASRRGAEGYTF. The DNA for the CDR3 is TGTGCCAGCAGGCGGGGGGCAGAAGGCTACACCTTC.

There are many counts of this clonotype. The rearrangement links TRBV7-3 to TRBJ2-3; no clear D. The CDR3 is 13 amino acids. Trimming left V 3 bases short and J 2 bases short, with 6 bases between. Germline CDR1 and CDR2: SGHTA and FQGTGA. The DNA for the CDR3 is TGTGCCAGCAGCTTCAGGCCCACAGATACGCAGTATTTT. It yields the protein CASSFRPTDTQYF.

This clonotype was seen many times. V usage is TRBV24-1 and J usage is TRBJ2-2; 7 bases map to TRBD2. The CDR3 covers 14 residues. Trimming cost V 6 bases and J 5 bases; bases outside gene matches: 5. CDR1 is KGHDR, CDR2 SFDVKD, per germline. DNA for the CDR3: TGTGCCACCAGTTACGGCGGGGGAACCGGGGAGCTGTTTTTT. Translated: CATSYGGGTGELFF.

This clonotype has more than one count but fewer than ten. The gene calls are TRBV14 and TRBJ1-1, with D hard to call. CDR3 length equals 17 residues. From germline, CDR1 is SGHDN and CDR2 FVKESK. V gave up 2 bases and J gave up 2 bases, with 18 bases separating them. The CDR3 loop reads CASSQRLRLLNNTEAFF. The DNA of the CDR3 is TGTGCCAGCAGCCAAAGGTTGCGTCTGTTAAATAACACTGAAGCTTTCTTT.

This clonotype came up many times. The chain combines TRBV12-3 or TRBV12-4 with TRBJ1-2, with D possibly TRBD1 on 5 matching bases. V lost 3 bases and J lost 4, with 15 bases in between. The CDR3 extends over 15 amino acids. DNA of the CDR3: TGTGCCAGCAGTTTGGCTGGGGCGGGGAGCTATGGCTACACCTTC. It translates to CASSLAGAGSYGYTF.

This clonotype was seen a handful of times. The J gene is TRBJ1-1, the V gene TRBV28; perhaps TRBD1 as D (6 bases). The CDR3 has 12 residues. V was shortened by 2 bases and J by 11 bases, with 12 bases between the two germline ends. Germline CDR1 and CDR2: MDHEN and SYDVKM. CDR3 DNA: TGTGCCAGCAGTTTAGTCGGGGGCGACGCTTTCTTT. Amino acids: CASSLVGGDAFF.

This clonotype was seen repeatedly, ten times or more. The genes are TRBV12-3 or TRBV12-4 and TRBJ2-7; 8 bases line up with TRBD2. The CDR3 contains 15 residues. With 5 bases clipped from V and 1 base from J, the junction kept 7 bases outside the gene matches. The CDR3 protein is CASSPPGTRSYEQYF. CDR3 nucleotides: TGTGCCAGCAGTCCCCCTGGGACTAGATCCTACGAGCAGTACTTC.

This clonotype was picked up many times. The CDR3: CATSRAGRETQYF. Written as DNA, the CDR3 is TGTGCCACCAGCAGAGCCGGGAGAGAGACCCAGTACTTC. The gene calls are TRBV15 and TRBJ2-5, with TRBD2 as a possible D gene (6 bases). This CDR3 comprises 13 residues. Trimming stripped 1 base from V and 4 bases from J, with 7 bases between. Germline V gene lookup returns CDR1 LNHNV and CDR2 YYDKDF (reference sequence).

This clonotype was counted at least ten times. The CDR3 sequence is CAWNGMNTGELFF. CDR3 bases: TGTGCCTGGAACGGGATGAACACCGGGGAGCTGTTTTTT. V gene TRBV30 combines with J gene TRBJ2-2; tentative D call: TRBD2 (5 bases). The CDR3 covers 13 residues. Trimming shortened V by 4 bases and J by 1 base, and 7 bases separated the two germline ends. Germline V CDR1 and CDR2: GTSNPN, SVGIG (reference sequence). The full variable domain, completed using reference TRBV30 and TRBJ2-2, is SQTIHQWPATLVQPVGSPLSLECTVEGTSNPNLYWYRQAAGRGLQLLFYSVGIGQISSEVPQNLSASRPQDRQFILSSKKLLLSDSGFYLCAWNGMNTGELFFGEGSRLTVL.

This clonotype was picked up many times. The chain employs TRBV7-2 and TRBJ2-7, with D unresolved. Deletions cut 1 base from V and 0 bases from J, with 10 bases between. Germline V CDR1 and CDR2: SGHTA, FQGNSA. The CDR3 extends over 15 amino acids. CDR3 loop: CASSLVPDGSYEQYF. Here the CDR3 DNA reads TGTGCCAGCAGCTTAGTACCCGATGGCTCCTACGAGCAGTACTTC. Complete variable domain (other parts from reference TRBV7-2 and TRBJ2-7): GAGVSQSPSNKVTEKGKDVELRCDPISGHTALYWYRQSLGQGLEFLIYFQGNSAPDKSGLPSDRFSAERTGGSVSTLTIQRTQQEDSAVYLCASSLVPDGSYEQYFGPGTRLTVT.

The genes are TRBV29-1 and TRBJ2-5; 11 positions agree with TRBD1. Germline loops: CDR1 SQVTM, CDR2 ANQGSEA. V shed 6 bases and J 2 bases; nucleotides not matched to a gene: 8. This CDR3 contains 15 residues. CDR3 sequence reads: CSVEMDRGRQETQYF. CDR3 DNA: TGCAGCGTGGAAATGGACAGGGGGCGGCAAGAGACCCAGTACTTC.

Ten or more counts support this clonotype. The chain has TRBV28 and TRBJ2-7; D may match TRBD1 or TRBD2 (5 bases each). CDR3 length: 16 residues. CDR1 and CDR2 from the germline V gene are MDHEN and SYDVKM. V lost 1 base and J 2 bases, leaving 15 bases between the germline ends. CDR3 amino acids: CASSLSGRDPTYEQYF. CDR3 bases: TGTGCCAGCAGTTTATCCGGTCGGGACCCGACCTACGAGCAGTACTTC. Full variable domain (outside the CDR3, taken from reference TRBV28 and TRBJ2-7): DVKVTQSSRYLVKRTGEKVFLECVQDMDHENMFWYRQDPGLGLRLIYFSYDVKMKEKGDIPEGYSVSREKKERFSLILESASTNQTSMYLCASSLSGRDPTYEQYFGPGTRLTVT.

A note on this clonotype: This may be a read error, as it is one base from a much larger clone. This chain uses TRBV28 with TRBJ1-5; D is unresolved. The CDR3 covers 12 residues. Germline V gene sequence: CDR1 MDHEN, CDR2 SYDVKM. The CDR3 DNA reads TGTACCAGCAGCCTCTTAGATCAGCCCCAGCATTTT. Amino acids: CTSSLLDQPQHF.

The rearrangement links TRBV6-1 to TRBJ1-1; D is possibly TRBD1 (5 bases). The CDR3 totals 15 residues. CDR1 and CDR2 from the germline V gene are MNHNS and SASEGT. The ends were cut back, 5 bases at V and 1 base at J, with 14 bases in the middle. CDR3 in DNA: TGTGCCAGCAGTCCTTTTGGGACGGCGAACACTGAAGCTTTCTTT. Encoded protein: CASSPFGTANTEAFF.

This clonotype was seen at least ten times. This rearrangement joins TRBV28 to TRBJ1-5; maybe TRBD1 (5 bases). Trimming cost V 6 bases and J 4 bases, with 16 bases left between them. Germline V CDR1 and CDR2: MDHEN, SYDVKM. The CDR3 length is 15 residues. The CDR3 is CASRGKGRRNQPQHF. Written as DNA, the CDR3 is TGTGCCAGCAGAGGGAAGGGGCGCAGGAATCAGCCCCAGCATTTT.

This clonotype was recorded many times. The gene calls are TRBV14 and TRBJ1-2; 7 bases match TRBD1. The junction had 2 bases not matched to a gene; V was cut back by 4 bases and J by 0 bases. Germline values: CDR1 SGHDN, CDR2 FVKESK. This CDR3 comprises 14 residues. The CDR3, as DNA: TGTGCCAGCAGCCTGACAGGGCCTAACTATGGCTACACCTTC. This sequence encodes CASSLTGPNYGYTF. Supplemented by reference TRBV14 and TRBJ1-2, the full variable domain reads EAGVTQFPSHSVIEKGQTVTLRCDPISGHDNLYWYRRVMGKEIKFLLHFVKESKQDESGMPNNRFLAERTGGTYSTLKVQPAELEDSGVYFCASSLTGPNYGYTFGSGTRLTVV.

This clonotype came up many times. In DNA, the CDR3 is TGCAGTGCTAGGGGCGGTTTCGACACTGAAGCTTTCTTT. Translated, it gives CSARGGFDTEAFF. V usage is TRBV20-1 and J usage is TRBJ1-1; D not certain. The CDR3 spans 13 residues. CDR1 is DFQATT and CDR2 is SNEGSKA in the germline V gene (reference sequence). Trimming shortened V by 3 bases and J by 3 bases, and 11 bases separated the two germline ends.

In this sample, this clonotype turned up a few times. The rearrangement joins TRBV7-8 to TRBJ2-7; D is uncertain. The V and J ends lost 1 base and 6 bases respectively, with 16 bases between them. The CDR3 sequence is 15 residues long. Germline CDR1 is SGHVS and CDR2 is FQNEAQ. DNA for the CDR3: TGTGCCAGCAGCTTAGAGTCAACCTACCCCTCCGAGCAGTACTTC. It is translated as CASSLESTYPSEQYF. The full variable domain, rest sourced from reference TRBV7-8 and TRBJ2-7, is GAGVSQSPRYKVAKRGQDVALRCDPISGHVSLFWYQQALGQGPEFLTYFQNEAQLDKSGLPSDRFFAERPEGSVSTLKIQRTQQEDSAVYLCASSLESTYPSEQYFGPGTRLTVT.

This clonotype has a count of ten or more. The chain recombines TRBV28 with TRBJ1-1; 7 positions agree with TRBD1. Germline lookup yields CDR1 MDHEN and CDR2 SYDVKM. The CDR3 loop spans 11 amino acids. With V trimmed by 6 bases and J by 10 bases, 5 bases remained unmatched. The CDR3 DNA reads TGTGCCAGCAGGGGGAGGGGGCCAGCTTTCTTT. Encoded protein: CASRGRGPAFF.

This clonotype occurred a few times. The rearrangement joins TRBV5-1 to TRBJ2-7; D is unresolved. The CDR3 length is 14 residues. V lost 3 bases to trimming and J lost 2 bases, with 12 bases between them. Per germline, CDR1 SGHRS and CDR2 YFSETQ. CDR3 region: CASSYLDGTYEQYF. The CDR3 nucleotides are TGCGCCAGCAGCTATCTCGATGGGACCTACGAGCAGTACTTC.

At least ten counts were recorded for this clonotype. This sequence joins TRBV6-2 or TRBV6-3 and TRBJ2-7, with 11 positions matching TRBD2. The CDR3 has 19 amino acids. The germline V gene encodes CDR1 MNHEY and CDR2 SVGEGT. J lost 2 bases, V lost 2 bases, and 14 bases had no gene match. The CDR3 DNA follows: TGTGCCAGCAGTTACCAATCCCCGCTACTAGCGGGGGACCCCTACGAGCAGTACTTC. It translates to CASSYQSPLLAGDPYEQYF.

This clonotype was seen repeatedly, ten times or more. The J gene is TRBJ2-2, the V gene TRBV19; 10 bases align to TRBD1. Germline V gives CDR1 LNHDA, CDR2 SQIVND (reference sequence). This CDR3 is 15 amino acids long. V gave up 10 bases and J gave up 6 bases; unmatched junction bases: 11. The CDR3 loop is CATKGQGIVSGELFF. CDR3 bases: TGTGCCACCAAGGGACAGGGGATAGTTTCCGGGGAGCTGTTTTTT.

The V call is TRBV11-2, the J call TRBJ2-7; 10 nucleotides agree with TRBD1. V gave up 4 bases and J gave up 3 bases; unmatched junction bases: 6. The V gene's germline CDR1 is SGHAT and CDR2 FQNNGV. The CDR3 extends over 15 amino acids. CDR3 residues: CASSSVWDRGYEQYF. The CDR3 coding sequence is TGTGCCAGCAGCTCCGTATGGGACAGGGGCTACGAGCAGTACTTC. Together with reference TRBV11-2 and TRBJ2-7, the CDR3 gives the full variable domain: EAGVAQSPRYKIIEKRQSVAFWCNPISGHATLYWYQQILGQGPKLLIQFQNNGVVDDSQLPKDRFSAERLKGVDSTLKIQPAKLEDSAVYLCASSSVWDRGYEQYFGPGTRLTVT.

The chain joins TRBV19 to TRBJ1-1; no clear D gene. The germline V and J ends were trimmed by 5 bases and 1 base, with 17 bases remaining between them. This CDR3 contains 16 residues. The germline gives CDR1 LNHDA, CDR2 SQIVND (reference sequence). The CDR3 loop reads CASSPPGLSQNTEAFF. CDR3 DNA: TGTGCCAGTAGTCCCCCCGGTCTCAGCCAGAACACTGAAGCTTTCTTT.

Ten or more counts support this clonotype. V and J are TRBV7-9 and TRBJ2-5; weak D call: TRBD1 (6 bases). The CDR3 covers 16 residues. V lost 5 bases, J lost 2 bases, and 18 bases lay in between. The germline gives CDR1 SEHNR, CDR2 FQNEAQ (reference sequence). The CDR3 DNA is TGTGCCAGCAGCGATCGACAGGAACTTCTTCAAGAGACCCAGTACTTC. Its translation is CASSDRQELLQETQYF.